The present entry profiles one T cell receptor beta chain with its context. Its antigen is not known. Trimming took 4 bases from V and 5 from J, leaving 11 bases between them. The germline V gene has CDR1 WSHSY and CDR2 SAAADI. The CDR3 consists of 13 residues. Sequencing used immunoSEQ v3.0 at survey level. The sequencing target was roughly 35,000-50,000 T-cell genomes per sample. Measured with immunoSEQ multiplex PCR; TCRdb has only the in-frame clones, and not every one. The sample records fewer than 15,000 clones, nearly 85% being singletons. This sample is drawn from a study of long-term antiretroviral therapy in people with HIV. Study-wide results and limits: Subsequent to ART, diversity was augmented yet persisted below that of transplant donor controls. Repertoires from HIV showed CDR3 length ranges narrower than those of controls. At every time point, clones expanded before ART dominated the repertoire.

The receptor comes from a man aged 35 to 55 with HIV. The rearrangement joins TRBV10-2 to TRBJ2-5; D unclear. The specimen was unsorted PBMCs, collected 3.4 years after starting antiretroviral therapy. The CDR3 is CASSAVSSETQYF. CDR3 bases: TGCGCCAGCAGTGCCGTATCGAGTGAGACCCAGTACTTC.